Given below is one TCR beta chain in context. Its antigen remains unidentified. The entry originates in a study of T cell responses to AZD1222 COVID-19 vaccine. Repertoires were generated with immunoSEQ multiplex PCR, while TCRdb's copy carries only in-frame clones and drops some. The sample holds about 210,000 clones, roughly 94% seen once. The CDR3 sequence is 14 residues long. The V segment lost 4 bases and the J segment 1 base; nucleotides outside the gene matches: 4. CDR1 and CDR2 (germline): MDHEN, SYDVKM. Whole-study results and caveats: Nearly half of spike-specific TCRs reportedly go after variant regions that carry no mutations. Vaccine-associated CD4 TCRs ranged over spike, dominating at 160-218 and 743-854.

The rearrangement links TRBV28 to TRBJ2-7; 7 nucleotides agree with TRBD2. The sequencing here drew on peripheral blood, taken 28 days after the second dose of the MenACWY control vaccine. The TCR comes from an adult who received the MenACWY meningococcal vaccine as a control. The CDR3 sequence: CASSSYGGSYEQYF. The CDR3 nucleotides are TGTGCCAGCAGTTCGTACGGGGGGTCCTACGAGCAGTACTTC.